What follows describes a single TCR beta chain. Antigen specificity is unknown. To make TCR beta libraries, researchers used iRepertoire HTBI primers and Arm-PCR of CDR3 regions. TCRdb passed the multiplex PCR reads through MiXCR, listing each CDR3 protein once. Counted here are about 320,000 distinct CDR3 sequences, 15% to 20% occurring once; the ten biggest clones make up less than 45%. The time point: newly diagnosed GD, antithyroid drugs for less than 3 months. Following extraction of RNA from PBMCs, that RNA was used to make the TCR library. The record originates from a study of regulatory T cells in long-lasting Graves disease. Overall study findings and caveats: When disease was persistent, TRBV28, TRBJ1-2 and TRBJ2-5 were the favored segments. Persistent Graves' patients showed reduced TCR diversity versus newly diagnosed patients.

This CDR3 comprises 16 residues. V lost 4 bases and J 1 base, leaving 16 bases between the germline ends. CDR1 is LNHDA, CDR2 SQIVND, per germline (reference sequence). This TCR came from a female donor with Graves disease. V usage is TRBV19 and J usage is TRBJ1-2; a weak D match, TRBD1 (5 bases). This specimen consisted of peripheral blood mononuclear cells (PBMCs), obtained at new diagnosis, from a patient treated with antithyroid drugs. The CDR3 sequence: CASSTDEDTSNYGYTF. CDR3 nucleotides: TGTGCCAGTAGTACGGATGAGGACACGAGTAACTATGGCTACACCTTC. Using reference TRBV19 and TRBJ1-2 for the parts outside the CDR3, the full variable domain is DGGITQSPKYLFRKEGQNVTLSCEQNLNHDAMYWYRQDPGQGLRLIYYSQIVNDFQKGDIAEGYSVSREKKESFPLTVTSAQKNPTAFYLCASSTDEDTSNYGYTFGSGTRLTVV.